What follows are 28 T cell receptor beta chains derived from one specimen sequenced in a study of OX40 agonist ivuxolimab in advanced cancers. Sequencing used immunoSEQ multiplex PCR; TCRdb keeps in-frame clones, though not all of them. The profile shows tens of thousands of clones, about nine tenths of them singletons. Sequencing used CD4+ or CD8+ T cells sorted from blood, obtained in a trial of the OX40 agonist ivuxolimab. The receptors come from an adult with an advanced solid tumor such as melanoma, head and neck, liver or kidney cancer.

The CDR3: CASTDGGQGAGNTIYF. In DNA form, the CDR3 reads TGTGCCAGCACCGATGGGGGACAGGGCGCTGGAAACACCATATATTTT. The rearrangement joins TRBV5-5 to TRBJ1-3, with 9 nucleotides matching TRBD1. Germline V gene lookup returns CDR1 SGHKS and CDR2 YYEKEE (reference sequence). V lost 6 bases and J lost 2; bases outside the gene matches: 9. The CDR3 has 16 amino acids. Variable domain in full (rest from reference TRBV5-5 and TRBJ1-3): DAGVTQSPTHLIKTRGQQVTLRCSPISGHKSVSWYQQVLGQGPQFIFQYYEKEERGRGNFPDRFSARQFPNYSSELNVNALLLGDSALYLCASTDGGQGAGNTIYFGEGSWLTVV.

The rearrangement uses TRBV10-1 and TRBJ2-3; D is unresolved. The CDR3 consists of 16 residues. The ends were cut back, 3 bases at V and 3 bases at J, with 16 bases in the middle. Germline lookup yields CDR1 WNHNN and CDR2 SYGVQD (reference sequence). The CDR3 protein is CASSESIGKSTDTQYF. In DNA form, the CDR3 reads TGCGCCAGCAGTGAATCAATTGGGAAAAGTACAGATACGCAGTATTTT.

This clone was recorded only once. The chain employs TRBV18 and TRBJ2-1; D is possibly TRBD1 or TRBD2 (5 bases each). The CDR3 spans 16 residues. Per the germline V gene, CDR1 is KGHSH and CDR2 is LQKENI. Trimming removed 3 bases at V and 2 bases at J, with 14 bases between. Here the CDR3 DNA reads TGTGCCAGCTCACCCTTCGGCAGGGAGACCTACAATGAGCAGTTCTTC. Protein sequence: CASSPFGRETYNEQFF.

J is TRBJ1-5 and V is TRBV30; no clear D. The V gene lost 0 bases and the J gene lost 4 bases, with 13 bases spanning the gap. This CDR3 region has 15 residues. Germline V CDR1 and CDR2: GTSNPN, SVGIG (reference sequence). CDR3 amino acids: CAWSVGCSTNQPQHF. CDR3 nucleotide sequence: TGTGCCTGGAGTGTAGGCTGCAGTACGAATCAGCCCCAGCATTTT.

The chain joins TRBV30 to TRBJ2-5, with a weak D call TRBD2 (5 bases). This CDR3 region has 15 residues. From germline, CDR1 is GTSNPN and CDR2 SVGIG (reference sequence). Between the trimmed V and J ends, which lost 3 bases and 3 bases, there was a span of 17 bases. The CDR3 region is CAWSDIHGREETQYF. CDR3 sequence (DNA): TGTGCCTGGAGCGATATTCACGGGCGGGAAGAGACCCAGTACTTC. Full variable domain (missing parts from reference TRBV30 and TRBJ2-5): SQTIHQWPATLVQPVGSPLSLECTVEGTSNPNLYWYRQAAGRGLQLLFYSVGIGQISSEVPQNLSASRPQDRQFILSSKKLLLSDSGFYLCAWSDIHGREETQYFGPGTRLLVL.

This clone appeared a single time. V usage is TRBV10-2 and J usage is TRBJ2-7; 9 nucleotides line up with TRBD1. The CDR3 loop spans 17 amino acids. Germline V CDR1 and CDR2: WSHSY, SAAADI. Trimming removed 7 bases from V and 2 bases from J; junction bases left unmatched: 15. CDR3 sequence: CASNGRDRVSSAYEQYF. In DNA form, the CDR3 reads TGCGCCAGCAACGGCCGGGACAGGGTAAGCTCTGCCTACGAGCAGTACTTC.

On this clone itself: The CDR3 does not close with the conserved phenylalanine or tryptophan, likely indicating a read error. This chain joins TRBV27 and TRBJ1-2; D might be TRBD1 (5 bases). The CDR3 is 16 amino acids. Germline CDR1 is MNHEY and CDR2 is SMNVEV (reference sequence). Trimming took 2 bases from V and 1 from J, leaving 14 bases between them. The CDR3 region is CASSLVAGTGNYGYTL. The CDR3 coding sequence is TGTGCCAGCAGTTTAGTCGCAGGGACGGGTAACTATGGCTACACCCTC.

The chain couples TRBV7-9 to TRBJ2-1; the match to TRBD2 covers 10 bases. Germline assignment: CDR1 SEHNR and CDR2 FQNEAQ (reference sequence). The CDR3 length is 16 residues. J gave up 0 bases and V 1 base, and 0 bases lay outside the gene matches. CDR3 nucleotide sequence: TGTGCCAGCAGCTTAGGGACTAGCGGCTCCTACAATGAGCAGTTCTTC. The encoded protein is CASSLGTSGSYNEQFF.

A note on this clone: A much larger clone sits a single nucleotide away, making a read error possible. This chain links TRBV7-2 with TRBJ2-7, with D unclear. The germline gives CDR1 SGHTA, CDR2 FQGNSA. Trimming removed 2 bases at V and 1 base at J, with 0 bases between. The CDR3 has 11 residues. In DNA, the CDR3 is TGTGCCAGCAGCTTATCCTACGAGCAGTACTTC. This translates into CASSLSYEQYF.

The chain joins TRBV7-9 to TRBJ2-1; 11 nucleotides align to TRBD2. V gave up 5 bases and J gave up 5 bases; unmatched junction bases: 8. The CDR3 is 16 residues long. Germline V gives CDR1 SEHNR, CDR2 FQNEAQ (reference sequence). This chain's CDR3 is CASSAPSGRSDNEQFF. DNA of the CDR3: TGTGCCAGCAGCGCACCTAGCGGGAGGTCCGACAATGAGCAGTTCTTC.

This chain connects TRBV30 to TRBJ2-7; D gene uncertain. The germline V gene has CDR1 GTSNPN and CDR2 SVGIG (reference sequence). V was shortened by 2 bases and J by 5 bases, with 16 bases between the two germline ends. CDR3 length equals 14 residues. CDR3 coding DNA: TGTGCCTGGAGTCCCCCCCTTATCTTGGACGAGCAGTACTTC. It translates to CAWSPPLILDEQYF.

The chain combines TRBV5-6 with TRBJ2-6, with D tentatively TRBD1 (5 bases). The V gene lost 2 bases and the J gene lost 3 bases, with 12 bases spanning the gap. From germline, CDR1 is SGHDT and CDR2 YYEEEE. The CDR3 consists of 16 residues. DNA for the CDR3: TGTGCCAGCAGCTTTGACAGTTTTGGTGGGGCCAACGTCCTGACTTTC. Encoded protein: CASSFDSFGGANVLTF.

This clone has more than one count but fewer than ten. This chain links TRBV4-1 with TRBJ2-2; TRBD1 might be the D (6 bases). The CDR3 covers 18 residues. The germline CDR1 and CDR2 sequences are MGHRA and YSYEKL. V was cut by 0 bases and J by 6 bases, with 20 bases left in between. CDR3 loop: CASSQDLSSGEGAGELFF. In DNA, the CDR3 is TGCGCCAGCAGCCAAGATCTAAGTTCAGGGGAAGGGGCCGGGGAGCTGTTTTTT.

The chain joins TRBV7-2 to TRBJ2-5, with D hard to call. The CDR3 consists of 17 residues. The ends were cut back, 4 bases at V and 1 base at J, with 19 bases in the middle. Germline assignment: CDR1 SGHTA and CDR2 FQGNSA. CDR3: CASSSSLRHPFQETQYF. DNA of the CDR3: TGTGCCAGCAGCTCTTCATTACGCCACCCGTTCCAAGAGACCCAGTACTTC.

In its sample, this clone was seen once. This chain uses TRBV5-4 with TRBJ2-7; D is unclear. The V gene lost 6 bases and the J gene lost 6 bases, with 16 bases spanning the gap. The CDR3 runs 13 residues. Germline V lookup: CDR1 SGHNT, CDR2 YYREEE (reference sequence). CDR3 sequence: CASKGISSLEQYF. In DNA form, the CDR3 reads TGTGCCAGCAAAGGAATTAGTTCCCTCGAGCAGTACTTC. Variable domain in full (rest from reference TRBV5-4 and TRBJ2-7): ETGVTQSPTHLIKTRGQQVTLRCSSQSGHNTVSWYQQALGQGPQFIFQYYREEENGRGNFPPRFSGLQFPNYSSELNVNALELDDSALYLCASKGISSLEQYFGPGTRLTVT.

The chain uses TRBV4-1 and TRBJ2-1; D ambiguous. The V and J ends lost 3 bases and 5 bases respectively, with 8 bases between them. This CDR3 is 13 amino acids long. The germline gives CDR1 MGHRA, CDR2 YSYEKL. The CDR3 is CASSHDFHNEQFF. Written as DNA, the CDR3 is TGCGCCAGCAGCCACGACTTTCACAATGAGCAGTTCTTC.

The chain couples TRBV2 to TRBJ1-1; 7 bases line up with TRBD1. V lost 3 bases to trimming and J lost 5 bases; unmatched junction nucleotides: 6. Germline-derived CDR1 and CDR2 are SNHLY and FYNNEI. This CDR3 contains 14 residues. CDR3 in amino acids: CASSETGLGTEAFF. In DNA form, the CDR3 reads TGTGCCAGCAGTGAGACAGGGCTCGGGACTGAAGCTTTCTTT.

The chain is built from TRBV6-5 and TRBJ2-7; TRBD2 is a possible D gene (6 bases). Per germline, CDR1 MNHEY and CDR2 SVGAGI. This CDR3 region has 13 residues. Trimming removed 10 bases from V and 6 bases from J, with 19 bases in between. The CDR3 loop is CATLGGDTSEQYF. DNA for the CDR3: TGTGCCACCCTAGGAGGGGATACTTCCGAGCAGTACTTC.

CDR3 DNA: TGTGCCAGCAGCTCCGGGATCTACGAGCAGTACTTC. Amino acids: CASSSGIYEQYF. The chain uses TRBV5-4 and TRBJ2-7; a possible D gene is TRBD2 (5 bases). The germline V and J ends were trimmed by 3 bases and 3 bases, with 7 bases remaining between them. Per germline, CDR1 SGHNT and CDR2 YYREEE (reference sequence). The CDR3 has 12 residues.

The genes are TRBV10-1 and TRBJ2-7; D may correspond to TRBD1 or TRBD2 (5 bases each). Germline CDR1 and CDR2: WNHNN and SYGVQD (reference sequence). V was shortened by 0 bases and J by 1 base, with 13 bases between the two germline ends. This CDR3 region has 16 residues. The CDR3 spells CASSESSGTISYEQYF. The CDR3 DNA follows: TGCGCCAGCAGTGAGTCGTCCGGGACGATATCCTACGAGCAGTACTTC.

The rearrangement joins TRBV27 to TRBJ2-7; 11 positions match TRBD1. Germline CDR1 reads MNHEY; CDR2 reads SMNVEV (reference sequence). V lost 7 bases, J lost 4 bases, and 9 bases stayed unmatched. CDR3 length: 15 residues. The CDR3: CASTIGTGGMYEQYF. The CDR3 DNA is TGTGCCAGCACTATTGGGACAGGGGGAATGTACGAGCAGTACTTC.

This rearrangement joins TRBV27 to TRBJ2-7, with D possibly matching TRBD1 (6 bases). Germline loops: CDR1 MNHEY, CDR2 SMNVEV (reference sequence). Deletions cut 8 bases from V and 4 bases from J, with 24 bases between. This CDR3 is 16 amino acids long. In DNA form, the CDR3 reads TGTGCCAGCGCCCTCACCCCCAGGGGCTGGGAGTACGAGCAGTACTTC. Translation: CASALTPRGWEYEQYF.

This chain uses TRBV30 with TRBJ1-2; D remains ambiguous. Trimming removed 4 bases at V and 3 bases at J, with 12 bases between. CDR1 GTSNPN and CDR2 SVGIG come from the germline V gene (reference sequence). This CDR3 contains 13 residues. In nucleotides, the CDR3 is TGTGCCTGGAACCGCGGGCTTTACTATGGCTACACCTTC. Its protein is CAWNRGLYYGYTF.

The genes are TRBV27 and TRBJ2-7; no reliable D call. The ends were cut back, 1 base at V and 0 bases at J, with 13 bases in the middle. This CDR3 comprises 16 residues. The V gene's germline CDR1 is MNHEY and CDR2 SMNVEV (reference sequence). The CDR3 DNA reads TGTGCCAGCAGTTTATTCCGCGGTTCCAGCTCCTACGAGCAGTACTTC. Translation gives CASSLFRGSSSYEQYF.

The V gene is TRBV9, the J gene TRBJ2-2; D is undetermined. CDR1 and CDR2 (germline): SGDLS, YYNGEE. Deletions cut 3 bases from V and 3 bases from J, with 9 bases between. CDR3 length: 14 amino acids. The CDR3 bases are TGTGCCAGCAGCGAAAGAGGAGACACCGGGGAGCTGTTTTTT. This codes for CASSERGDTGELFF.

The chain couples TRBV4-3 to TRBJ2-2, with 9 bases matching TRBD2. Trimming removed 0 bases from V and 2 bases from J; junction bases left unmatched: 10. Looked up from germline, CDR1 is LGHNA and CDR2 is YSLEER. There are 19 residues in the CDR3. The CDR3 sequence: CASSQEEVSSGINTGELFF. DNA for the CDR3: TGCGCCAGCAGCCAAGAGGAGGTGTCTAGCGGGATAAACACCGGGGAGCTGTTTTTT.

V is TRBV5-1 and J is TRBJ2-7; 7 positions match TRBD2. The CDR3 is 14 residues long. Germline assignment: CDR1 SGHRS and CDR2 YFSETQ. J was trimmed by 2 bases and V by 5 bases; bases with no gene match: 7. The CDR3 sequence: CASRWTSRPYEQYF. The CDR3 DNA reads as TGCGCCAGCAGGTGGACTAGTCGTCCCTACGAGCAGTACTTC. Full variable domain (missing parts from reference TRBV5-1 and TRBJ2-7): KAGVTQTPRYLIKTRGQQVTLSCSPISGHRSVSWYQQTPGQGLQFLFEYFSETQRNKGNFPGRFSGRQFSNSRSEMNVSTLELGDSALYLCASRWTSRPYEQYFGPGTRLTVT.

The rearrangement uses TRBV5-1 and TRBJ1-4, with a tentative D call TRBD1 (6 bases). Germline V CDR1 and CDR2: SGHRS, YFSETQ. CDR3 length equals 16 residues. V dropped 4 bases and J dropped 0 bases, with 13 bases sitting between them. The CDR3 nucleotides are TGCGCCAGCAGCCAAACAGGGTCGTCAACTAATGAAAAACTGTTTTTT. Translation gives CASSQTGSSTNEKLFF.